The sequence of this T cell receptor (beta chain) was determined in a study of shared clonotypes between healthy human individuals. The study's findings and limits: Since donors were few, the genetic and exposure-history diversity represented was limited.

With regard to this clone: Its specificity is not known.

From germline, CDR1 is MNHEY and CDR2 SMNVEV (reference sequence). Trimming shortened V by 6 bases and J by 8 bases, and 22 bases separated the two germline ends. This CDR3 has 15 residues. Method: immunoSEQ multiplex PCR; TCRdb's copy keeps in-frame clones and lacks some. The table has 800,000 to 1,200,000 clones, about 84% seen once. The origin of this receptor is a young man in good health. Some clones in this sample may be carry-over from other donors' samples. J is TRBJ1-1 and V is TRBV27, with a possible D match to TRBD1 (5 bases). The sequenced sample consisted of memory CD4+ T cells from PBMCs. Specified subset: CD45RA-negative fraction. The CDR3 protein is CASRPGDRKTAEAFF. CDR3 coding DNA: TGTGCCAGCAGACCGGGGGACCGCAAAACAGCGGAAGCTTTCTTT.